These 23 T cell receptor beta chains originate from one sample sequenced in a study of blood T cell repertoires in COVID-19. Method: immunoSEQ multiplex PCR; TCRdb's copy keeps in-frame clones and lacks some. The table lists 200,000 or so clones, approximately 90% of them singletons. Sequenced material: peripheral blood. The source of these receptors is a man younger than 45 with COVID-19, enrolled during active disease.

Here the CDR3 reads CASRGLPNTEAFF. CDR3 sequence (DNA): TGTGCCAGTAGGGGGCTCCCGAACACTGAAGCTTTCTTT. The V call is TRBV19, the J call TRBJ1-1; D might be TRBD1 (5 bases). Trimming left V 6 bases short and J 1 base short, with 9 bases between. CDR3 length equals 13 residues. From germline, CDR1 is LNHDA and CDR2 SQIVND (reference sequence). The whole variable domain, remainder taken from reference TRBV19 and TRBJ1-1, is DGGITQSPKYLFRKEGQNVTLSCEQNLNHDAMYWYRQDPGQGLRLIYYSQIVNDFQKGDIAEGYSVSREKKESFPLTVTSAQKNPTAFYLCASRGLPNTEAFFGQGTRLTVV.

V gene TRBV18 combines with J gene TRBJ1-4; 7 bases match TRBD1. The trim removed 4 bases at V and 4 bases at J, leaving 6 bases unmatched. Germline CDR1 is KGHSH and CDR2 is LQKENI. This CDR3 is built from 15 residues. This CDR3 is CASSQAGTVNEKLFF. CDR3 nucleotides: TGTGCCAGCTCACAGGCCGGGACAGTTAATGAAAAACTGTTTTTT.

The V and J genes are TRBV9 and TRBJ1-1; 9 bases agree with TRBD1. Germline-derived CDR1 and CDR2 are SGDLS and YYNGEE. The CDR3 has 14 amino acids. Trimming removed 4 bases from V and 5 bases from J; junction bases left unmatched: 6. CDR3 protein: CASSSHRGRTEAFF. CDR3 DNA: TGTGCCAGCAGCTCCCACAGGGGGCGAACTGAAGCTTTCTTT. Supplemented by reference TRBV9 and TRBJ1-1, the full variable domain reads DSGVTQTPKHLITATGQRVTLRCSPRSGDLSVYWYQQSLDQGLQFLIQYYNGEERAKGNILERFSAQQFPDLHSELNLSSLELGDSALYFCASSSHRGRTEAFFGQGTRLTVV.

J is TRBJ1-1 and V is TRBV5-1; TRBD1 might be the D (6 bases). CDR3 size: 15 residues. Germline V gene sequence: CDR1 SGHRS, CDR2 YFSETQ. V shed 4 bases and J shed 3 bases, with 16 bases lying between them. CDR3 DNA: TGCGCCAGCAGCGAACTAGGGGGGGTCCACACTGAAGCTTTCTTT. Translation gives CASSELGGVHTEAFF.

The CDR3, as DNA: TGTGCCAGCAGCTTGGGCGGTAATTCACCCCTCCACTTT. Translating gives CASSLGGNSPLHF. The chain carries TRBV5-5 and TRBJ1-6; no reliable D call. Germline V gene sequence: CDR1 SGHKS, CDR2 YYEKEE (reference sequence). This CDR3 has 13 residues. The V gene lost 0 bases and the J gene lost 6 bases, with 4 bases spanning the gap.

DNA for the CDR3: TGTGCCAGCAGGGGGCTTTACACTGAAGCTTTCTTT. This codes for CASRGLYTEAFF. The chain carries TRBV5-6 and TRBJ1-1, with D possibly matching TRBD1 (5 bases). Germline CDR1 and CDR2: SGHDT and YYEEEE. The CDR3 length is 12 residues. V shed 5 bases and J shed 3 bases, with 8 bases lying between them. Together with reference TRBV5-6 and TRBJ1-1, the CDR3 gives the full variable domain: DAGVTQSPTHLIKTRGQQVTLRCSPKSGHDTVSWYQQALGQGPQFIFQYYEEEERQRGNFPDRFSGHQFPNYSSELNVNALLLGDSALYLCASRGLYTEAFFGQGTRLTVV.

V gene TRBV19 combines with J gene TRBJ2-2, with D unresolved. The ends were cut back, 6 bases at V and 1 base at J, with 6 bases in the middle. The CDR3 runs to 13 residues. The germline V gene has CDR1 LNHDA and CDR2 SQIVND (reference sequence). In nucleotides, the CDR3 is TGTGCCAGTAGATCCCAGAACACCGGGGAGCTGTTTTTT. It yields the protein CASRSQNTGELFF.

The V and J genes are TRBV7-3 and TRBJ2-1; TRBD2 is a possible D gene (5 bases). This CDR3 comprises 14 residues. V was cut by 5 bases and J by 8 bases, with 16 bases left in between. CDR1 SGHTA and CDR2 FQGTGA come from the germline V gene. The CDR3 coding sequence is TGTGCCAGCAGCCTTGGGGAGTTGCGGGATGAGCAGTTCTTC. Its protein is CASSLGELRDEQFF.

V gene TRBV28 combines with J gene TRBJ1-2, with TRBD1 matching over 11 bases. The CDR3 runs to 15 residues. The V segment lost 7 bases and the J segment 3 bases; nucleotides outside the gene matches: 7. Germline V gene sequence: CDR1 MDHEN, CDR2 SYDVKM. CDR3 sequence: CASTGPGQGDYGYTF. CDR3 sequence (DNA): TGTGCCAGCACGGGCCCGGGACAGGGGGACTATGGCTACACCTTC.

CDR3 residues: CASSLTGTANEKLFF. In nucleotides, the CDR3 is TGTGCCAGCAGCCTGACCGGGACAGCTAATGAAAAACTGTTTTTT. This chain links TRBV14 with TRBJ1-4, with TRBD1 matching 7 bases. The trim removed 4 bases at V and 3 bases at J, leaving 5 bases unmatched. Germline-derived CDR1 and CDR2 are SGHDN and FVKESK. This CDR3 has 15 amino acids.

This chain links TRBV7-2 with TRBJ1-1; weak D call: TRBD1 (6 bases). The CDR3 has 15 amino acids. Germline V gene data show CDR1 as SGHTA and CDR2 as FQGNSA. The ends were cut back, 5 bases at V and 2 bases at J, with 15 bases in the middle. CDR3 sequence reads: CASSGQSGINTEAFF. CDR3 DNA: TGTGCCAGCAGCGGACAGTCGGGGATTAACACTGAAGCTTTCTTT.

V is TRBV4-2 and J is TRBJ2-7; D might be TRBD1 (6 bases). The germline V and J ends were trimmed by 0 bases and 1 base, with 16 bases remaining between them. The CDR3 length is 17 residues. Germline V gene lookup returns CDR1 LGHNA and CDR2 YNFKEQ. CDR3 bases: TGTGCCAGCAGCCAAGATTGGCGACAGGTGAATTCCTACGAGCAGTACTTC. It yields the protein CASSQDWRQVNSYEQYF.

The count of this clone is one. The chain employs TRBV3-1 (or the pseudogene TRBV3-2) and TRBJ2-3; 10 bases are a match to TRBD2. J gave up 4 bases and V 4 bases, and 5 bases lay outside the gene matches. Per the germline V gene, CDR1 is LGHDT and CDR2 is YNNKEL (reference sequence). The CDR3 sequence is 15 residues long. The CDR3 here is CASSPSGGASDTQYF. For the CDR3, the DNA is TGTGCCAGCAGCCCGAGCGGGGGGGCTTCAGATACGCAGTATTTT.

This clone was seen once. V and J are TRBV24-1 and TRBJ1-2, with no clear D. V lost 1 base and J lost 7, with 9 bases in between. Germline V CDR1 and CDR2: KGHDR, SFDVKD. CDR3 length equals 13 residues. CDR3 DNA sequence: TGTGCCACCAGTGATTTCGACTTTTTTGGCTACACCTTC. It is translated as CATSDFDFFGYTF.

V usage is TRBV2 and J usage is TRBJ1-2, with 7 positions matching TRBD1. CDR1 and CDR2 from the germline V gene are SNHLY and FYNNEI. The CDR3 runs to 13 residues. Unmatched junction bases numbered 5, after V lost 6 bases and J lost 4 bases. The CDR3 region is CASSSDRSYGYTF. The DNA of the CDR3 is TGTGCCAGCAGCTCGGACAGGTCCTATGGCTACACCTTC.

V is TRBV7-3 and J is TRBJ2-7; TRBD1 matches 10 bases. Germline lookup yields CDR1 SGHTA and CDR2 FQGTGA. V shed 2 bases and J 6 bases; nucleotides not matched to a gene: 10. CDR3 length: 16 residues. The CDR3 nucleotides read TGTGCCAGCAGCTTATCTTCCGGGACAGGGGTTTCCGAGCAGTACTTC. Its protein is CASSLSSGTGVSEQYF. The whole variable domain, filled in from reference TRBV7-3 and TRBJ2-7, reads GAGVSQTPSNKVTEKGKYVELRCDPISGHTALYWYRQSLGQGPEFLIYFQGTGAADDSGLPNDRFFAVRPEGSVSTLKIQRTERGDSAVYLCASSLSSGTGVSEQYFGPGTRLTVT.

The chain couples TRBV7-9 to TRBJ1-2, with 7 positions matching TRBD1. CDR3 length: 14 amino acids. From germline, CDR1 is SEHNR and CDR2 FQNEAQ (reference sequence). V was clipped by 2 bases and J by 4 bases; unmatched bases: 4. The CDR3 sequence is CASSLQGDGYGYTF. The DNA for the CDR3 is TGTGCCAGCAGCTTACAGGGGGACGGCTATGGCTACACCTTC.

CDR3 nucleotide sequence: TGTGCCAGCAGTGGCAGGGGGAGGAACACTGAAGCTTTCTTT. Its protein product is CASSGRGRNTEAFF. The chain is built from TRBV25-1 and TRBJ1-1; TRBD1 matches 7 bases. The length of the CDR3 is 14 residues. The germline CDR1 and CDR2 sequences are MGHDK and SYGVNS. Trimming removed 4 bases from V and 1 base from J; junction bases left unmatched: 3.

The rearrangement uses TRBV2 and TRBJ1-4; 10 bases align to TRBD1. The CDR3 contains 13 residues. CDR1 is SNHLY, CDR2 FYNNEI, per germline. With V trimmed by 8 bases and J by 7 bases, 4 bases remained unmatched. The CDR3 loop reads CASWTGGGEKLFF. The CDR3 DNA is TGTGCCAGCTGGACAGGGGGAGGTGAAAAACTGTTTTTT.

The J gene is TRBJ1-5, the V gene TRBV7-2; the D is unclear. Trimming shortened V by 3 bases and J by 4 bases, and 7 bases separated the two germline ends. Germline CDR1 SGHTA, CDR2 FQGNSA. This CDR3 region has 13 residues. This chain's CDR3 is CASSFFSNQPQHF. DNA for the CDR3: TGTGCCAGCAGCTTCTTTTCTAATCAGCCCCAGCATTTT.

The sample holds one count of this clone. This chain joins TRBV11-2 and TRBJ1-4, with D possibly matching TRBD1 (5 bases). CDR1 is SGHAT, CDR2 FQNNGV, per germline. V was trimmed by 4 bases and J by 8 bases, leaving 8 bases between them. This CDR3 has 12 amino acids. CDR3 sequence reads: CASSSRAEKLFF. CDR3 nucleotides: TGTGCCAGCAGCTCCAGGGCGGAAAAACTGTTTTTT.

The rearrangement links TRBV7-2 to TRBJ2-1; TRBD1 agrees at 9 bases. The CDR3 contains 15 residues. V was clipped by 4 bases and J by 3 bases; unmatched bases: 4. The germline CDR1 and CDR2 sequences are SGHTA and FQGNSA. CDR3 sequence: CASSYPGQGYNEQFF. CDR3 bases: TGTGCCAGCAGCTATCCGGGACAGGGCTACAATGAGCAGTTCTTC.

This chain joins TRBV30 and TRBJ2-7; TRBD1 agrees at 9 bases. Looked up from germline, CDR1 is GTSNPN and CDR2 is SVGIG (reference sequence). The CDR3 consists of 12 residues. The trim removed 3 bases at V and 6 bases at J, leaving 3 bases unmatched. This CDR3 reads CAWSPTGGEQYF. CDR3 DNA sequence: TGTGCCTGGAGCCCGACAGGGGGCGAGCAGTACTTC.